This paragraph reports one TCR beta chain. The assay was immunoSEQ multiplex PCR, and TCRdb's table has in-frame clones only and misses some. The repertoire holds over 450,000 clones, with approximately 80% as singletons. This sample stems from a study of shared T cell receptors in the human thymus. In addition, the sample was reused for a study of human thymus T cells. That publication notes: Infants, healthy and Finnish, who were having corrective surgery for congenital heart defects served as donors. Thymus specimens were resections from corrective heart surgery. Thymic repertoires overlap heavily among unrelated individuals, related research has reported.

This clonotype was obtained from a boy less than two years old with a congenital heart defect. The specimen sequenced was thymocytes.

The CDR3 here is CASSVRTSGRPFRDNEQFF. The DNA for the CDR3 is TGTGCCAGCAGTGTGAGGACTAGCGGGAGGCCCTTTCGGGACAATGAGCAGTTCTTC. V usage is TRBV2 and J usage is TRBJ2-1; TRBD2 aligns across 14 bases. The junction had 13 bases not matched to a gene; V was cut back by 4 bases and J by 5 bases. This CDR3 is 19 amino acids long. Germline CDR1 SNHLY, CDR2 FYNNEI.